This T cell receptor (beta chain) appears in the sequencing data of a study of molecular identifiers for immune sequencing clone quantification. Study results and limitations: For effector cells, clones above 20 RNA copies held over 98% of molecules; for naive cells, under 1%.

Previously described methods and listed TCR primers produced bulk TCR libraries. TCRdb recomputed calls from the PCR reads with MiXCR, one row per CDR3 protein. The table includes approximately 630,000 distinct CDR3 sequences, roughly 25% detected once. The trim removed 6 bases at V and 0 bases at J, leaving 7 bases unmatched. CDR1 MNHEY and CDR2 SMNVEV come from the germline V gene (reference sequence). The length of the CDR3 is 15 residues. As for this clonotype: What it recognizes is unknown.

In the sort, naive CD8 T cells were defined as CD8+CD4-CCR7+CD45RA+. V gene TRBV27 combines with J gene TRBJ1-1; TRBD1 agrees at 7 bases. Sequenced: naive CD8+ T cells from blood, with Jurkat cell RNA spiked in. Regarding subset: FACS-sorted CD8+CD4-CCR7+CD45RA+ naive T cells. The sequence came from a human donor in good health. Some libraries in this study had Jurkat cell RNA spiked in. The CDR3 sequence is CASSSAGGLNTEAFF. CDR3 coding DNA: TGTGCCAGCAGCAGCGCAGGGGGTCTGAACACTGAAGCTTTCTTT.